This passage covers 18 T cell receptor beta chains from one sample sequenced in a study of human T cells and chemical hapten exposure. TCRdb itself ran the RACE reads through MiXCR, one entry per CDR3 protein. The sample contains 180,000 or so distinct CDR3 sequences, under 30% of which appear only once. The time point: patch test 3, about 24 weeks after DPC sensitization. Treatment of the sample: therapeutic diphenylcyclopropenone sensitization with weekly scalp DPC. The specimen comprised whole blood, sampled in connection with sensitization to the hapten diphenylcyclopropenone (DPC). The receptors originated from a woman aged 40 to 55 with alopecia areata. Some clones in this sample may be carry-over from other donors' samples.

The genes are TRBV10-3 and TRBJ2-1; 7 nucleotides agree with TRBD2. The CDR3 spans 14 residues. V lost 8 bases, J lost 5 bases, and 9 bases stayed unmatched. Germline V lookup: CDR1 ENHRY, CDR2 SYGVKD. CDR3 residues: CAIGRDLGDNEQFF. For the CDR3, the DNA is TGTGCCATCGGGAGGGACCTGGGGGACAATGAGCAGTTCTTC.

The chain links TRBV10-3 to TRBJ2-5, with D perhaps TRBD2 (6 bases). The germline V gene encodes CDR1 ENHRY and CDR2 SYGVKD. CDR3 length equals 14 residues. The ends were cut back, 3 bases at V and 5 bases at J, with 13 bases in the middle. In nucleotides, the CDR3 is TGTGCCATCAGTGAAGGCGTAGGAGGGGAGACCCAGTACTTC. The encoded protein is CAISEGVGGETQYF.

The sample holds one count of this clonotype. V is TRBV11-2 and J is TRBJ2-7; perhaps TRBD1 as D (6 bases). CDR3 length: 15 amino acids. From germline, CDR1 is SGHAT and CDR2 FQNNGV. V lost 5 bases, J lost 0 bases, and 14 bases lay in between. The CDR3 loop is CASSLGQTGSYEQYF. The CDR3 DNA follows: TGTGCCAGCAGCCTCGGACAGACGGGCTCCTACGAGCAGTACTTC. Supplemented by reference TRBV11-2 and TRBJ2-7, the full variable domain reads EAGVAQSPRYKIIEKRQSVAFWCNPISGHATLYWYQQILGQGPKLLIQFQNNGVVDDSQLPKDRFSAERLKGVDSTLKIQPAKLEDSAVYLCASSLGQTGSYEQYFGPGTRLTVT.

The chain carries TRBV10-3 and TRBJ1-2; the match to TRBD1 covers 8 bases. V lost 0 bases to trimming and J lost 4 bases; unmatched junction nucleotides: 7. The CDR3 is 16 amino acids. Germline assignment: CDR1 ENHRY and CDR2 SYGVKD. CDR3 residues: CAISESRQGALYGYTF. The DNA of the CDR3 is TGTGCCATCAGTGAGTCGCGTCAGGGGGCTCTCTATGGCTACACCTTC.

This clonotype was recorded at least ten times. This chain uses TRBV7-2 with TRBJ1-1; possibly TRBD1 for D (6 bases). CDR3 size: 13 residues. Germline-derived CDR1 and CDR2 are SGHTA and FQGNSA. The ends were cut back, 5 bases at V and 1 base at J, with 8 bases in the middle. The CDR3 bases are TGTGCCAGCAGCAAGGACAGGAACACTGAAGCTTTCTTT. Amino acid sequence: CASSKDRNTEAFF.

The count of this clonotype is one. In nucleotides, the CDR3 is TGTGCCAGCAGCTCCCTCGTAGGAACTGAAGCTTTCTTT. It yields the protein CASSSLVGTEAFF. The rearrangement uses TRBV7-3 and TRBJ1-1; D gene unclear. Trimming removed 4 bases at V and 5 bases at J, with 11 bases between. Germline CDR1 and CDR2: SGHTA and FQGTGA. The CDR3 sequence is 13 residues long.

The chain employs TRBV28 and TRBJ2-7; D is uncertain. The CDR3 is made up of 15 amino acids. CDR1 and CDR2 (germline): MDHEN, SYDVKM. Trimming removed 6 bases at V and 6 bases at J, with 21 bases between. CDR3 coding DNA: TGTGCCAGCAGGATAGATTATTCTCCGATCCGCGAGCAGTACTTC. This codes for CASRIDYSPIREQYF.

The chain uses TRBV7-2 and TRBJ1-3; tentatively, D is TRBD1 (6 bases). Trimming took 1 base from V and 3 from J, leaving 13 bases between them. Germline V gene data show CDR1 as SGHTA and CDR2 as FQGNSA. The CDR3 extends over 16 amino acids. CDR3 in DNA: TGTGCCAGCAGCTTAGTAGTAGGCAGGGGTGGAAACACCATATATTTT. It specifies CASSLVVGRGGNTIYF.

This clonotype was counted only a few times. The rearrangement joins TRBV20-1 to TRBJ2-3, with 8 bases aligning to TRBD1. Germline-derived CDR1 and CDR2 are DFQATT and SNEGSKA (reference sequence). The J segment lost 4 bases and the V segment lost 1 base, leaving 10 bases of the junction unmatched. The CDR3 is made up of 16 amino acids. The chain's CDR3 is CSARGWARGPADTQYF. CDR3 DNA: TGCAGTGCTAGAGGTTGGGCCAGGGGGCCAGCAGATACGCAGTATTTT.

This clonotype was picked up a small number of times. The chain couples TRBV7-2 to TRBJ1-2; tentatively, D is TRBD1 (6 bases). CDR3 length equals 14 residues. The V gene lost 1 base and the J gene lost 4 bases, with 10 bases spanning the gap. The V gene's germline CDR1 is SGHTA and CDR2 FQGNSA. In DNA form, the CDR3 reads TGTGCCAGCAGCTTAGAGGGGGGCTCCTATGGCTACACCTTC. Protein sequence: CASSLEGGSYGYTF. Supplemented by reference TRBV7-2 and TRBJ1-2, the full variable domain reads GAGVSQSPSNKVTEKGKDVELRCDPISGHTALYWYRQSLGQGLEFLIYFQGNSAPDKSGLPSDRFSAERTGGSVSTLTIQRTQQEDSAVYLCASSLEGGSYGYTFGSGTRLTVV.

This clonotype was seen only a few times. The genes are TRBV5-1 and TRBJ2-7, with 7 bases aligning to TRBD2. J was trimmed by 2 bases and V by 0 bases; bases with no gene match: 5. Germline V gene lookup returns CDR1 SGHRS and CDR2 YFSETQ. The CDR3 is 15 residues long. CDR3 DNA: TGCGCCAGCAGCTTGGTAGGGACTAATGCCTACGAGCAGTACTTC. Its protein is CASSLVGTNAYEQYF.

This clonotype was seen more than once but under ten times. This chain links TRBV20-1 with TRBJ2-1; D not certain. V lost 1 base, J lost 3 bases, and 10 bases lay in between. This CDR3 spans 14 amino acids. Germline CDR1 DFQATT, CDR2 SNEGSKA (reference sequence). DNA for the CDR3: TGCAGTGCTAGAGCCTTGCGGAACTACAATGAGCAGTTCTTC. Its translation: CSARALRNYNEQFF.

The chain uses TRBV12-3 or TRBV12-4 and TRBJ1-3, with TRBD1 as a possible D gene (6 bases). V was clipped by 6 bases and J by 0 bases, with 12 bases between them. The CDR3 length is 15 residues. In DNA, the CDR3 is TGTGCCAGCAGACGGGACATCTCCTCTGGAAACACCATATATTTT. Its protein is CASRRDISSGNTIYF.

This clonotype came up many times. The V call is TRBV6-4, the J call TRBJ2-3, with 9 bases that match TRBD2. The CDR3 has 16 amino acids. V shed 2 bases, J shed 0 bases, and the junction held 3 bases outside the gene matches. The germline V gene has CDR1 MRHNA and CDR2 SNTAGT. The CDR3, as DNA: TGTGCCAGCAGTGACGGTACTAGCGGGAGCACAGATACGCAGTATTTT. Its protein is CASSDGTSGSTDTQYF.

V is TRBV28 and J is TRBJ2-5; D call uncertain. In germline, CDR1 is MDHEN, CDR2 SYDVKM. Trimming removed 2 bases at V and 7 bases at J, with 8 bases between. This CDR3 region has 12 residues. The chain's CDR3 is CASSLRVGTQYF. CDR3 DNA sequence: TGTGCCAGCAGTTTACGAGTCGGGACCCAGTACTTC.

V is TRBV14 and J is TRBJ2-4, with 7 bases identical to TRBD1. The CDR3 contains 13 residues. V lost 4 bases, J lost 9 bases, and 6 bases stayed unmatched. Per the germline V gene, CDR1 is SGHDN and CDR2 is FVKESK. The CDR3 loop reads CASSPLAGGIQYF. Here the CDR3 DNA reads TGTGCCAGCAGCCCCCTAGCAGGGGGCATTCAGTACTTC.

The chain employs TRBV10-3 and TRBJ2-5; D may be TRBD2 (6 bases). The germline V gene encodes CDR1 ENHRY and CDR2 SYGVKD. V was clipped by 3 bases and J by 0 bases, with 8 bases between them. CDR3 length equals 14 residues. The CDR3 sequence: CAISDRGNQETQYF. CDR3 nucleotides: TGTGCCATCAGTGACCGCGGGAACCAAGAGACCCAGTACTTC.

This clonotype was seen only a few times. CDR3 sequence: CSATPGAGDYNEQFF. The CDR3 DNA reads TGCAGTGCTACCCCAGGCGCGGGAGATTACAATGAGCAGTTCTTC. This chain joins TRBV20-1 and TRBJ2-1, with 7 bases lining up with TRBD2. From germline, CDR1 is DFQATT and CDR2 SNEGSKA (reference sequence). V trimming: 4 bases; J trimming: 4 bases; junction bases outside the gene matches: 10. The CDR3 totals 15 residues.